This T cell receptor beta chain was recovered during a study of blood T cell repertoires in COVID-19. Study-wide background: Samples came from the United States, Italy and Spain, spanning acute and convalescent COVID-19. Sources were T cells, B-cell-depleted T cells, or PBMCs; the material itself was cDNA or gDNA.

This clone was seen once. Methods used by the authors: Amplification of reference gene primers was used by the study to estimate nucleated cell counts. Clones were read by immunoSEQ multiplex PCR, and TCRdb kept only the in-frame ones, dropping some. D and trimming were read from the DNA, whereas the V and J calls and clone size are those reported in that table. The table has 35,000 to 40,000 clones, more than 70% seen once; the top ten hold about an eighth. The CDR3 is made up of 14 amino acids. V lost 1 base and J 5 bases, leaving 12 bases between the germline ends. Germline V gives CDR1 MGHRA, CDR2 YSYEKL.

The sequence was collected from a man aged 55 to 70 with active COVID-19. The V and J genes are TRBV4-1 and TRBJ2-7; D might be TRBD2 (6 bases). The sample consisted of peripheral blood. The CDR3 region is CASSQVAVGDEQYF. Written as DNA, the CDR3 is TGCGCCAGCAGCCAAGTAGCGGTGGGCGACGAGCAGTACTTC.